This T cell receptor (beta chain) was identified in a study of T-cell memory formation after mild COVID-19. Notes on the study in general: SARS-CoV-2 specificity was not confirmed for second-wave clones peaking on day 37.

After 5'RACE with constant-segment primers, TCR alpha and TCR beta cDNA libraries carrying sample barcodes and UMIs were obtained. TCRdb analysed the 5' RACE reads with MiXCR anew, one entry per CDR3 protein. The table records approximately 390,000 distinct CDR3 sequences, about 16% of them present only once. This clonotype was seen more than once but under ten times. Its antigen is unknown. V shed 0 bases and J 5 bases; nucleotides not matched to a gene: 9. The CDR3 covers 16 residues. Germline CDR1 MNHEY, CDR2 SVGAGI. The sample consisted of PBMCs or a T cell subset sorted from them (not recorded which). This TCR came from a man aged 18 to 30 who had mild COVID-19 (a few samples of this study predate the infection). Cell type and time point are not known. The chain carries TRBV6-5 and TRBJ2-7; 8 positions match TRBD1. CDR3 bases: TGTGCCAGCAGTTACTCGATCGCAGGACAGGGTAACGAGCAGTACTTC. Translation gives CASSYSIAGQGNEQYF.